This entry lists 32 T cell receptor beta chains sequenced from one sample in a study of blood T cell repertoires in COVID-19 (dated by TCRdb to 2018 to 2020). Receptors were amplified or captured by the immunoSEQ multiplex PCR assay. TCRdb took this table from immuneACCESS and kept in-frame rearrangements with V and J called. Such tables lack part of the clones; where checked against another copy, unresolved V genes explain under half of the gap, and the rest is unexplained. A total of about 39,000 clones appear in this sample, 85% to 90% of them only once. More than 50% of the sample is held by the ten biggest clonotypes. Sequenced material: peripheral blood. Receptor source: a man aged 65 to 85 with acute or convalescent COVID-19.

The J gene is TRBJ2-7, the V gene TRBV7-9, with D perhaps TRBD1 (6 bases). With 5 bases removed from V and 3 bases from J, the gap between germline ends came to 8 bases. Germline V lookup: CDR1 SEHNR, CDR2 FQNEAQ (reference sequence). The CDR3 contains 12 residues. CDR3 amino acids: CASSVQGYEQYF. The CDR3 DNA is TGTGCCAGCAGCGTACAGGGCTACGAGCAGTACTTC.

This sequence joins TRBV9 and TRBJ1-1; the D is unclear. CDR3 size: 13 residues. V lost 2 bases and J 4 bases, leaving 9 bases between the germline ends. The germline V gene has CDR1 SGDLS and CDR2 YYNGEE. CDR3 nucleotides: TGTGCCAGCAGCGTCCAAGCGTCCACTGAAGCTTTCTTT. This codes for CASSVQASTEAFF. Variable domain in full (rest from reference TRBV9 and TRBJ1-1): DSGVTQTPKHLITATGQRVTLRCSPRSGDLSVYWYQQSLDQGLQFLIQYYNGEERAKGNILERFSAQQFPDLHSELNLSSLELGDSALYFCASSVQASTEAFFGQGTRLTVV.

V is TRBV19 and J is TRBJ1-2, with 8 bases matching TRBD1. This CDR3 has 14 residues. V lost 5 bases to trimming and J lost 4 bases; unmatched junction nucleotides: 6. Germline values: CDR1 LNHDA, CDR2 SQIVND (reference sequence). The CDR3 spells CASSAVDRVYGYTF. Written as DNA, the CDR3 is TGTGCCAGTAGTGCGGTGGACAGGGTCTATGGCTACACCTTC.

The chain carries TRBV3-1 (or the pseudogene TRBV3-2) and TRBJ1-2; TRBD1 matches at 8 bases. This CDR3 comprises 13 residues. J gave up 6 bases and V 2 bases, and 2 bases lay outside the gene matches. Germline CDR1 LGHDT, CDR2 YNNKEL (reference sequence). CDR3 sequence reads: CASSQTTGDGYTF. CDR3 bases: TGTGCCAGCAGCCAAACGACAGGGGATGGCTACACCTTC.

The gene calls are TRBV9 and TRBJ1-1, with a weak D call TRBD1 (6 bases). The V gene lost 4 bases and the J gene lost 6 bases, with 16 bases spanning the gap. This CDR3 has 14 residues. The germline CDR1 and CDR2 sequences are SGDLS and YYNGEE. In nucleotides, the CDR3 is TGTGCCAGCAGCAGGGGCCAGGGGAGCTCTGAAGCTTTCTTT. This translates into CASSRGQGSSEAFF.

The chain uses TRBV14 and TRBJ2-7; 7 bases align to TRBD2. Looked up from germline, CDR1 is SGHDN and CDR2 is FVKESK. V lost 1 base and J lost 0; bases outside the gene matches: 3. This CDR3 is built from 15 residues. CDR3 sequence: CASSQGLAASYEQYF. In nucleotides, the CDR3 is TGTGCCAGCAGCCAAGGGCTAGCGGCCTCCTACGAGCAGTACTTC.

The V gene is TRBV3-1 (or the pseudogene TRBV3-2), the J gene TRBJ1-4; D unresolved. The CDR3 totals 14 residues. Per germline, CDR1 LGHDT and CDR2 YNNKEL (reference sequence). V lost 5 bases, J lost 3 bases, and 10 bases lay in between. CDR3 sequence reads: CASSLRSPNEKLFF. CDR3 bases: TGTGCCAGCAGCTTACGGTCCCCTAATGAAAAACTGTTTTTT.

This rearrangement joins TRBV2 to TRBJ2-5, with 10 bases aligning to TRBD2. Germline trimming cut 6 bases from V and 2 bases from J; bases unmatched to any gene: 12. CDR3 length: 17 residues. Germline V gives CDR1 SNHLY, CDR2 FYNNEI. The CDR3 region is CASRGGLAGVEQETQYF. CDR3 DNA sequence: TGTGCCAGCAGAGGGGGGCTAGCGGGAGTTGAGCAAGAGACCCAGTACTTC.

V is TRBV11-2 and J is TRBJ2-7, with TRBD2 matching 11 bases. Germline V CDR1 and CDR2: SGHAT, FQNNGV. V shed 0 bases and J 3 bases; nucleotides not matched to a gene: 7. This CDR3 has 17 residues. The CDR3 region is CASSLDPSSGGLYEQYF. DNA for the CDR3: TGTGCCAGCAGCTTAGACCCATCTAGCGGGGGGCTCTACGAGCAGTACTTC. The full variable domain, its missing parts supplied by reference TRBV11-2 and TRBJ2-7, is EAGVAQSPRYKIIEKRQSVAFWCNPISGHATLYWYQQILGQGPKLLIQFQNNGVVDDSQLPKDRFSAERLKGVDSTLKIQPAKLEDSAVYLCASSLDPSSGGLYEQYFGPGTRLTVT.

The chain couples TRBV7-2 to TRBJ2-7, with 9 bases lining up with TRBD1. The germline V gene has CDR1 SGHTA and CDR2 FQGNSA. V lost 3 bases, J lost 4 bases, and 4 bases stayed unmatched. The CDR3 consists of 14 residues. DNA of the CDR3: TGTGCCAGCAGCTTCCGGGACAGGGAATACGAGCAGTACTTC. This translates into CASSFRDREYEQYF.

Notes on this clone: The sample has other DNA sequences that encode this CDR3 too. The chain joins TRBV5-6 to TRBJ2-3; perhaps TRBD2 as D (5 bases). The CDR3 covers 14 residues. Germline V lookup: CDR1 SGHDT, CDR2 YYEEEE. V was trimmed by 0 bases and J by 0 bases, leaving 5 bases between them. The CDR3 loop reads CASSLGTSTDTQYF. The CDR3 DNA reads as TGTGCCAGCAGCTTGGGGACTAGCACAGATACGCAGTATTTT.

The V gene is TRBV5-4, the J gene TRBJ1-2; TRBD1 matches at 7 bases. V was pared by 4 bases and J by 4 bases, with 7 bases of the junction left unmatched. The length of the CDR3 is 14 residues. In germline, CDR1 is SGHNT, CDR2 YYREEE (reference sequence). CDR3 nucleotides: TGTGCCAGCAGCCGGGACAGTCCTATCTATGGCTACACCTTC. It encodes CASSRDSPIYGYTF.

This clone was observed a single time. The chain has TRBV5-1 and TRBJ2-4; D is perhaps TRBD2 (5 bases). Germline CDR1 is SGHRS and CDR2 is YFSETQ. The CDR3 spans 14 residues. The V end was cut by 0 bases, the J end by 8 bases, with 12 bases between. The CDR3 protein is CASSLVGPGDIQYF. The CDR3 coding sequence is TGCGCCAGCAGCTTGGTTGGCCCCGGGGACATTCAGTACTTC.

V gene TRBV6-2 or TRBV6-3 combines with J gene TRBJ2-5; perhaps TRBD1 as D (5 bases). The CDR3 sequence is 15 residues long. The V gene's germline CDR1 is MNHEY and CDR2 SVGEGT. V gave up 5 bases and J gave up 5 bases, with 18 bases separating them. The CDR3 protein is CASSRSRGGAETQYF. CDR3 sequence (DNA): TGTGCCAGCAGTCGGTCTAGGGGTGGCGCGGAGACCCAGTACTTC.

The CDR3 loop reads CASSRPGGGTDTQYF. Here the CDR3 DNA reads TGTGCCAGCAGCCGTCCGGGGGGAGGCACAGATACGCAGTATTTT. The chain uses TRBV3-1 (or the pseudogene TRBV3-2) and TRBJ2-3, with TRBD2 identical over 7 bases. In germline, CDR1 is LGHDT, CDR2 YNNKEL (reference sequence). Losses at the gene ends were 4 bases for V and 1 base for J; bases not matched to a gene: 5. The CDR3 spans 15 residues.

The genes are TRBV19 and TRBJ2-3; possibly TRBD2 for D (6 bases). The germline gives CDR1 LNHDA, CDR2 SQIVND (reference sequence). V was clipped by 7 bases and J by 1 base, with 15 bases between them. This CDR3 is built from 15 residues. CDR3 DNA: TGTGCCAGTAAGGGTAGCGGTTTTGGCACAGATACGCAGTATTTT. It codes for CASKGSGFGTDTQYF. Looking up the rest from reference TRBV19 and TRBJ2-3 gives the full variable domain: DGGITQSPKYLFRKEGQNVTLSCEQNLNHDAMYWYRQDPGQGLRLIYYSQIVNDFQKGDIAEGYSVSREKKESFPLTVTSAQKNPTAFYLCASKGSGFGTDTQYFGPGTRLTVL.

This chain uses TRBV11-3 with TRBJ2-3, with D hard to call. Trimming took 1 base from V and 3 from J, leaving 8 bases between them. This CDR3 is 14 amino acids long. In germline, CDR1 is SGHNT, CDR2 YENEEA. The CDR3: CASSLGAVTDTQYF. The CDR3 DNA sequence: TGTGCCAGCAGCTTAGGGGCAGTTACAGATACGCAGTATTTT.

CDR3 DNA: TGTGCCAGCAGTGCTGCTCTTACAGGTGCAACTAATGAAAAACTGTTTTTT. Amino acid sequence: CASSAALTGATNEKLFF. The V gene is TRBV25-1, the J gene TRBJ1-4; D is perhaps TRBD1 (5 bases). The CDR3 runs 17 residues. Germline lookup yields CDR1 MGHDK and CDR2 SYGVNS. Trimming removed 4 bases at V and 0 bases at J, with 15 bases between.

A few counts support this clone. The chain joins TRBV7-2 to TRBJ2-7; possibly TRBD2 for D (6 bases). Germline-derived CDR1 and CDR2 are SGHTA and FQGNSA. The CDR3 is made up of 13 amino acids. V was shortened by 5 bases and J by 6 bases, with 14 bases between the two germline ends. The CDR3 loop reads CASSASLAREQYF. The CDR3 DNA is TGTGCCAGCAGCGCGTCACTAGCACGCGAGCAGTACTTC. The full variable domain, rest sourced from reference TRBV7-2 and TRBJ2-7, is GAGVSQSPSNKVTEKGKDVELRCDPISGHTALYWYRQSLGQGLEFLIYFQGNSAPDKSGLPSDRFSAERTGGSVSTLTIQRTQQEDSAVYLCASSASLAREQYFGPGTRLTVT.

This chain uses TRBV6-2 or TRBV6-3 with TRBJ1-1; 9 bases align to TRBD1. The ends lost 6 bases at V and 4 bases at J; junction bases unmatched: 9. Per the germline V gene, CDR1 is MNHEY and CDR2 is SVGEGT. This CDR3 spans 15 amino acids. The CDR3 DNA follows: TGTGCCAGCAGCCGAAACAGGGGGCAGGGCACTGAAGCTTTCTTT. Encoded protein: CASSRNRGQGTEAFF.

In its sample, this clone was seen once. The chain recombines TRBV18 with TRBJ1-1; 7 bases fit TRBD1. Germline V gene data show CDR1 as KGHSH and CDR2 as LQKENI. The trim removed 4 bases at V and 7 bases at J, leaving 9 bases unmatched. The CDR3 totals 14 residues. The CDR3 DNA is TGTGCCAGCTCACTTTCGACAGGGCCCGATGAAGCTTTCTTT. This sequence encodes CASSLSTGPDEAFF.

A single count supports this clone. V gene TRBV9 combines with J gene TRBJ2-3; 7 nucleotides line up with TRBD2. Looked up from germline, CDR1 is SGDLS and CDR2 is YYNGEE. The CDR3 is made up of 14 amino acids. Losses at the gene ends were 0 bases for V and 6 bases for J; bases not matched to a gene: 4. CDR3 loop: CASSVGEGGDTQYF. The CDR3 coding sequence is TGTGCCAGCAGCGTAGGGGAGGGCGGGGATACGCAGTATTTT.

The chain has TRBV7-8 and TRBJ2-3; D gene uncertain. The CDR3 has 17 residues. Germline values: CDR1 SGHVS, CDR2 FQNEAQ. V gave up 1 base and J gave up 1 base, with 15 bases separating them. CDR3 nucleotides: TGTGCCAGCAGCTTAGAATTTGGTGGGCTGGGCACAGATACGCAGTATTTT. Translating it yields CASSLEFGGLGTDTQYF.

Regarding this clone: At one end the junction does not follow the germline gene, possibly because of a read error. The chain is built from TRBV18 and TRBJ1-2; 8 bases match TRBD1. The germline V gene encodes CDR1 KGHSH and CDR2 LQKENI. The CDR3 sequence is 16 residues long. The CDR3 region has the DNA TGTGCCAGCTCACCACGGCAGGACAGGGAGGGGCAAGGGAAAAACTTC. Encoded protein: CASSPRQDREGQGKNF.

The CDR3 DNA follows: TGTGCCAGCCGCCGGGGGGCCCGCACAGATACGCAGTATTTT. Encoded protein: CASRRGARTDTQYF. This chain joins TRBV7-2 and TRBJ2-3, with a possible D match to TRBD2 (7 bases). The germline V gene encodes CDR1 SGHTA and CDR2 FQGNSA. The ends were cut back, 8 bases at V and 1 base at J, with 13 bases in the middle. The CDR3 totals 14 residues.

The chain combines TRBV18 with TRBJ1-1; D unclear. Trimming removed 3 bases from V and 0 bases from J, with 14 bases in between. Germline V gene data show CDR1 as KGHSH and CDR2 as LQKENI. The CDR3 extends over 16 amino acids. The CDR3 loop reads CASSPPGLTVNTEAFF. The CDR3 DNA sequence: TGTGCCAGCTCACCCCCGGGTTTGACGGTGAACACTGAAGCTTTCTTT.

V is TRBV6-5 and J is TRBJ2-7; TRBD1 might be the D (6 bases). V lost 4 bases and J 3 bases, leaving 16 bases between the germline ends. The CDR3 sequence is 15 residues long. CDR1 MNHEY and CDR2 SVGAGI come from the germline V gene. DNA for the CDR3: TGTGCCAGCAGTTCTCGGACAGAATCCTACTACGAGCAGTACTTC. This encodes CASSSRTESYYEQYF.

To note about this clone: This specimen includes other DNA sequences encoding the same CDR3. The J gene is TRBJ2-1, the V gene TRBV5-1; 7 positions agree with TRBD1. Trimming cost V 0 bases and J 2 bases; bases outside gene matches: 2. In germline, CDR1 is SGHRS, CDR2 YFSETQ. CDR3 length equals 15 residues. The CDR3 loop is CASSLGQGPYNEQFF. The CDR3 coding sequence is TGCGCCAGCAGCTTGGGACAGGGACCCTACAATGAGCAGTTCTTC.

The chain joins TRBV15 to TRBJ2-1, with D possibly TRBD1 on 6 matching bases. V was trimmed by 4 bases and J by 7 bases, leaving 17 bases between them. CDR3 length equals 15 residues. Germline V gives CDR1 LNHNV, CDR2 YYDKDF (reference sequence). The CDR3 coding sequence is TGTGCCACCAGCAAGCGACAGGACTCAGCTAATGAGCAGTTCTTC. Amino acids: CATSKRQDSANEQFF. The entire variable domain, with the rest obtained from reference TRBV15 and TRBJ2-1, is as follows: DAMVIQNPRYQVTQFGKPVTLSCSQTLNHNVMYWYQQKSSQAPKLLFHYYDKDFNNEADTPDNFQSRRPNTSFCFLDIRSPGLGDTAMYLCATSKRQDSANEQFFGPGTRLTVL.

The chain has TRBV10-3 and TRBJ2-2, with TRBD2 matching 13 bases. The CDR3 loop spans 16 amino acids. Germline values: CDR1 ENHRY, CDR2 SYGVKD. The J segment lost 1 base and the V segment lost 6 bases, leaving 2 bases of the junction unmatched. DNA for the CDR3: TGTGCCATCAGAGGACTAGCGGGGGAGAACACCGGGGAGCTGTTTTTT. It translates to CAIRGLAGENTGELFF.

The gene calls are TRBV24-1 and TRBJ2-6, with D maybe TRBD2 (5 bases). From germline, CDR1 is KGHDR and CDR2 SFDVKD. Trimming left V 9 bases short and J 2 bases short, with 10 bases between. This CDR3 has 14 amino acids. Written as DNA, the CDR3 is TGTGCCACCCCCCTAGCCCCTGGGGCCAACGTCCTGACTTTC. This sequence encodes CATPLAPGANVLTF.

J is TRBJ2-1 and V is TRBV7-2, with TRBD1 matching 7 bases. Germline CDR1 SGHTA, CDR2 FQGNSA. Trimming cost V 6 bases and J 6 bases; bases outside gene matches: 8. The CDR3 runs to 14 residues. In DNA form, the CDR3 reads TGTGCCAGCAGTCGTTCCGGGACAGCCAATGAGCAGTTCTTC. It specifies CASSRSGTANEQFF.